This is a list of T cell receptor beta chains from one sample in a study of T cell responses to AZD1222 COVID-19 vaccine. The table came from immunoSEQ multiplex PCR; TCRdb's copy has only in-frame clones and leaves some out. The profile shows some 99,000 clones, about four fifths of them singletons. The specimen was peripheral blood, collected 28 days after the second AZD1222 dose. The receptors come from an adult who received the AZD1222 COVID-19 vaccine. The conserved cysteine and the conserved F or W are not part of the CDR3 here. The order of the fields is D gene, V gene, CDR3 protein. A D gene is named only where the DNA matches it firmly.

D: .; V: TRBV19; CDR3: ASRGVANQPQH
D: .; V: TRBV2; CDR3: ASQNANTGELF
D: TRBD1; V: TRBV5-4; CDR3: ASSIQGAATEAF
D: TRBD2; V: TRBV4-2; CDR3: ASSQDSASGRNEQF
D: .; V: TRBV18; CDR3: ASSPPTGNEQF
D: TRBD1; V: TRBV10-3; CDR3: AISISGGSNQPQH
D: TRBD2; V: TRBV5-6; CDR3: ASSLALASGEETQY
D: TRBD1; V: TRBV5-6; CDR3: ASSLGQGAIYGYT
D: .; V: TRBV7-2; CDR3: ASSLVGDPNTEAF
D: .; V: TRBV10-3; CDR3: AISDRDVSQPQH
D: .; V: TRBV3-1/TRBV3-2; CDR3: ASSQDFFGDGGTEAF
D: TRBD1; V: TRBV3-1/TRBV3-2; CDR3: ASSLTGVGYGYT
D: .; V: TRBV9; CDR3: ASSVGGGSYNEQF
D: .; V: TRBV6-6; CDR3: ASRDTQLITDTQY
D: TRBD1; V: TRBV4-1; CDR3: ASSPGQGGTNYGYT
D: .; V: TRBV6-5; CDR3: ASSPVPHTEAF
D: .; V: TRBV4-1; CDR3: ASRNPGRADGYT
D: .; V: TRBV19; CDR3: ASSSQRGSDEQF
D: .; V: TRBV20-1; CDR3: SASSYQNTEAF
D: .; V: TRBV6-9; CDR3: ASSFVGETQY
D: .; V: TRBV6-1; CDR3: ASSEFDGQETQY
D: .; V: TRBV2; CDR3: ASSELRAQY
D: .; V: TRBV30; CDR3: AWSVLGDEAF
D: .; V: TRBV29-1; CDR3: SVRGANTEAF
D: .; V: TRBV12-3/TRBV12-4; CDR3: ASVGSGYGYT
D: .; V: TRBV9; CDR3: ASSVGGRLEAF
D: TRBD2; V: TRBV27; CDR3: ASSSGLASSELF
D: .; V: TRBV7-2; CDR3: ASSLAVYEQY
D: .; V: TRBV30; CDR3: AWALGRGRNTEAF
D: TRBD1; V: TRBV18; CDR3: ASSPQGASFNYGYT
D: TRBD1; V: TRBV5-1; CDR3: ASSLGTGFTEAF
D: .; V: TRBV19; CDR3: ASSIEGQNSNQPQH
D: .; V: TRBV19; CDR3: ASSGIEGSQPQH
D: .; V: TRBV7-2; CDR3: ASSQLFKNTEAF
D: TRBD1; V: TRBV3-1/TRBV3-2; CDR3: ASSQDGQGSRSYT